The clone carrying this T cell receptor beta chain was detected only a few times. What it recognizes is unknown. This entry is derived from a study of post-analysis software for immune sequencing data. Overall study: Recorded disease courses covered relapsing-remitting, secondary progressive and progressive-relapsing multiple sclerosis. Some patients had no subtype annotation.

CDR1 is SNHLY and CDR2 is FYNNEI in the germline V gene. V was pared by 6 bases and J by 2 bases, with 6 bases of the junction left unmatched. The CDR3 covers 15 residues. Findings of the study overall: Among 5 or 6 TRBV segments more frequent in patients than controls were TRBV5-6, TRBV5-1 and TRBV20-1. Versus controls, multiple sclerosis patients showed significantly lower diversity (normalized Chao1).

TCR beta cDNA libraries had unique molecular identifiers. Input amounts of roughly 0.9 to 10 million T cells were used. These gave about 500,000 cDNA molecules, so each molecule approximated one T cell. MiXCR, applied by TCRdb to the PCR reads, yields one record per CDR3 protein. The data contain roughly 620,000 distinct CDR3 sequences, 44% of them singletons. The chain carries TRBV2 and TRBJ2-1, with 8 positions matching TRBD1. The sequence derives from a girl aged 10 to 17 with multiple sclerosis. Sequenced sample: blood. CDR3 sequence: CASRHRDRTYNEQFF. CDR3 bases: TGTGCCAGCAGACACCGGGACAGGACCTACAATGAGCAGTTCTTC.